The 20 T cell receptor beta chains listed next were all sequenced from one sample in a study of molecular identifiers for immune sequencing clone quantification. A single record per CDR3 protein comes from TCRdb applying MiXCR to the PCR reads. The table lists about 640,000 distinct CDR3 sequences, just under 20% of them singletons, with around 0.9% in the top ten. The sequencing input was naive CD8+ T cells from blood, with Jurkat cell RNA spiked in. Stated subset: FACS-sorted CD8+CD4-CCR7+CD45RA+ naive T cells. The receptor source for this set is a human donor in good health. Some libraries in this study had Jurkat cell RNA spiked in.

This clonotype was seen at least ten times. This CDR3 is CASSPATGKQETQYF. CDR3 bases: TGTGCCAGCTCACCAGCGACAGGGAAACAAGAGACCCAGTACTTC. V and J are TRBV18 and TRBJ2-5; 7 bases are a match to TRBD1. This CDR3 has 15 amino acids. Per germline, CDR1 KGHSH and CDR2 LQKENI. Germline trimming cut 2 bases from V and 2 bases from J; bases unmatched to any gene: 5.

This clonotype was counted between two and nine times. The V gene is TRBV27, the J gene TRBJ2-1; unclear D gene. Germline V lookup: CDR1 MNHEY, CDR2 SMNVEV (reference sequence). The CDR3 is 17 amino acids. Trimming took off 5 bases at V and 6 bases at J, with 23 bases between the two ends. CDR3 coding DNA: TGTGCCAGCAGTCCCAGCCTAGGGTTCGCCACTTCCAATGAGCAGTTCTTC. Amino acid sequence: CASSPSLGFATSNEQFF.

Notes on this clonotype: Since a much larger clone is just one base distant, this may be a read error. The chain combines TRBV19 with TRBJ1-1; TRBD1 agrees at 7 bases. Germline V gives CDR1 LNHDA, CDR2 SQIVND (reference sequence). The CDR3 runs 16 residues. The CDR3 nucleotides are TGTGCCAGTAGTATAACCCTAGGGACAGCATTCACTGAAGTTTTCTTT. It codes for CASSITLGTAFTEVFF.

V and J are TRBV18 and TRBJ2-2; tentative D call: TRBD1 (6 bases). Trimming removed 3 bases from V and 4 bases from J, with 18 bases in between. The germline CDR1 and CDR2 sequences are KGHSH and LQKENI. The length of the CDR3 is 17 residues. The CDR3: CASSPRLGHPSTGELFF. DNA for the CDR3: TGTGCCAGCTCACCCCGGCTGGGACACCCGTCCACCGGGGAGCTGTTTTTT. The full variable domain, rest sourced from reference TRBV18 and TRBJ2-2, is NAGVMQNPRHLVRRRGQEARLRCSPMKGHSHVYWYRQLPEEGLKFMVYLQKENIIDESGMPKERFSAEFPKEGPSILRIQQVVRGDSAAYFCASSPRLGHPSTGELFFGEGSRLTVL.

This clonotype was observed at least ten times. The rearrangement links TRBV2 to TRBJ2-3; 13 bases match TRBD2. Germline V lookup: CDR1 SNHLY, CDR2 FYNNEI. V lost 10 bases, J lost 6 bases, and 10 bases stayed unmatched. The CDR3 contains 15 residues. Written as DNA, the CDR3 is TGTGCCACGACCGGGACTAGCGGGGTGTCGGATACGCAGTATTTT. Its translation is CATTGTSGVSDTQYF. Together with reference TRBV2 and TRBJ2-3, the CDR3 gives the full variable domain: EPEVTQTPSHQVTQMGQEVILRCVPISNHLYFYWYRQILGQKVEFLVSFYNNEISEKSEIFDDQFSVERPDGSNFTLKIRSTKLEDSAMYFCATTGTSGVSDTQYFGPGTRLTVL.

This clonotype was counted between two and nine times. The CDR3 nucleotides read TGTGCCAGCTCACGTCCGGATGCGGGAGTGGGTTACAATGAGCAGTTCTTC. This sequence encodes CASSRPDAGVGYNEQFF. The chain is built from TRBV18 and TRBJ2-1, with 7 nucleotides matching TRBD2. The germline CDR1 and CDR2 sequences are KGHSH and LQKENI. Losses at the gene ends were 4 bases for V and 4 bases for J; bases not matched to a gene: 13. The CDR3 has 17 amino acids.

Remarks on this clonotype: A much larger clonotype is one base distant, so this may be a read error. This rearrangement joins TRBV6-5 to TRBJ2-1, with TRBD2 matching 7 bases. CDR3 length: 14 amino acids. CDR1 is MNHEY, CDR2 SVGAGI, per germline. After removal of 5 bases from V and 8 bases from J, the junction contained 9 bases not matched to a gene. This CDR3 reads CASSPRTSFYEQFF. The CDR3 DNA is TGTGCCAGCAGTCCTAGGACTAGTTTCTATGAGCAGTTCTTC.

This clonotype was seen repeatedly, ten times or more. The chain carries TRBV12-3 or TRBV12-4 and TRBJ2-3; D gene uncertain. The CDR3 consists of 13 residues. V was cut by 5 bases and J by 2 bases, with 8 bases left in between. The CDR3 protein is CASSNATTDTQYF. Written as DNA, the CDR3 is TGTGCCAGCAGTAACGCAACCACAGATACGCAGTATTTT.

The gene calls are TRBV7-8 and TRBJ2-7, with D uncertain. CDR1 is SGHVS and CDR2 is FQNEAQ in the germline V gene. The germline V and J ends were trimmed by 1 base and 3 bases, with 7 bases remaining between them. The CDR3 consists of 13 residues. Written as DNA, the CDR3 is TGTGCCAGCAGCTTAGACCAGTTCTACGAGCAGTACTTC. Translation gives CASSLDQFYEQYF. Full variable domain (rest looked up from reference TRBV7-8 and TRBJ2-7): GAGVSQSPRYKVAKRGQDVALRCDPISGHVSLFWYQQALGQGPEFLTYFQNEAQLDKSGLPSDRFFAERPEGSVSTLKIQRTQQEDSAVYLCASSLDQFYEQYFGPGTRLTVT.

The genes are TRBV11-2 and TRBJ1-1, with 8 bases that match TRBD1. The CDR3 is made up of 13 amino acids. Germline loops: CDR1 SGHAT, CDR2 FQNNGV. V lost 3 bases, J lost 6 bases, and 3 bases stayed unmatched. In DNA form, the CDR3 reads TGTGCCAGCAGCTTGACAGGGGTGCCTGAAGCTTTCTTT. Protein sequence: CASSLTGVPEAFF.

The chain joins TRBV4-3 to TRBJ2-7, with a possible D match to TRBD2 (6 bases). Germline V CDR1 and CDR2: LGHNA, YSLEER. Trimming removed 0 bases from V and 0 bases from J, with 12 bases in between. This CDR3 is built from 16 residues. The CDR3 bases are TGCGCCAGCAGCCAAGATCGGGGGTCATACTCCTACGAGCAGTACTTC. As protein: CASSQDRGSYSYEQYF.

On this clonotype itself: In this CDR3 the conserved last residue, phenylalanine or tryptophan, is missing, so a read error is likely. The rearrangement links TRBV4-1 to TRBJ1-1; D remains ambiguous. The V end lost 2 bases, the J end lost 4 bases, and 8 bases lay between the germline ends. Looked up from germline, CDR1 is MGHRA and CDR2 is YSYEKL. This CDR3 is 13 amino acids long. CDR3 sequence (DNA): TGCGCCAGCAGCCAATACCGGGGCACTGAAGCTTTCCTT. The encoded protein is CASSQYRGTEAFL.

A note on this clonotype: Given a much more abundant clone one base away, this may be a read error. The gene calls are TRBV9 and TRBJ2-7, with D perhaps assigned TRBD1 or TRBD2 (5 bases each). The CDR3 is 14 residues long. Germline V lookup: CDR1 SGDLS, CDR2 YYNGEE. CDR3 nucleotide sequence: TGTGCCAGCGGCGTAGATGGGGGAGCCTACGAGCAGTACTTC. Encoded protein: CASGVDGGAYEQYF.

The CDR3 DNA follows: TGTGCCAGCAGTTTTTCGCAGGGCCCCTACGAGCAGTACTTC. It is translated as CASSFSQGPYEQYF. This rearrangement joins TRBV27 to TRBJ2-7, with D tentatively TRBD1 (5 bases). The CDR3 extends over 14 amino acids. Germline-derived CDR1 and CDR2 are MNHEY and SMNVEV (reference sequence). V was shortened by 3 bases and J by 2 bases, with 11 bases between the two germline ends.

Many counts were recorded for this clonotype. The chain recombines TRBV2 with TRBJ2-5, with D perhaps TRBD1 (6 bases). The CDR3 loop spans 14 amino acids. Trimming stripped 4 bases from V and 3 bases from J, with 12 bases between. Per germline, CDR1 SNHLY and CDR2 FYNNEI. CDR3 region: CASSVDSIKETQYF. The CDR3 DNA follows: TGTGCCAGCAGTGTGGACAGCATAAAAGAGACCCAGTACTTC.

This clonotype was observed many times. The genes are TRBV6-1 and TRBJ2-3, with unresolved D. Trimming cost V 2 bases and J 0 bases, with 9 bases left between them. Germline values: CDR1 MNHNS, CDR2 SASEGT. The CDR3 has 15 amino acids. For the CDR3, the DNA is TGTGCCAGCAGTGAAATTGGCCTAAGCACAGATACGCAGTATTTT. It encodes CASSEIGLSTDTQYF.

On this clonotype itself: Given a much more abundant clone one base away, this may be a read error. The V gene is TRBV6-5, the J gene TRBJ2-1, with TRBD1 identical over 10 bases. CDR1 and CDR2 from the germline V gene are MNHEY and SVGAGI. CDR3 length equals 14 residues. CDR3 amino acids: CASRDRGGYNVQFF. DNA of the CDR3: TGTGCCAGCAGGGACAGGGGGGGCTACAATGTGCAGTTCTTC.

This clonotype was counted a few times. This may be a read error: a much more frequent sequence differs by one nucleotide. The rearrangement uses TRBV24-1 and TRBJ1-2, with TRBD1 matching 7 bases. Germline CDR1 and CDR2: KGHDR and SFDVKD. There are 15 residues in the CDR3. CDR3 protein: CATSDGTASNYGCTF. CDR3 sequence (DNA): TGTGCCACCAGTGACGGGACAGCCTCCAACTATGGCTGCACCTTC.

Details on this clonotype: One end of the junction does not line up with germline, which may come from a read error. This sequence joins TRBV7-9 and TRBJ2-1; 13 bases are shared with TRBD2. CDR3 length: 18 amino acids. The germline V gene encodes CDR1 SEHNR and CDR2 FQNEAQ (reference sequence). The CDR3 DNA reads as TGTGCCGGCAGCCACGGGACTAGCGGGACGACCCCTTACAATGAGCAGTTCTTC. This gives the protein CAGSHGTSGTTPYNEQFF.

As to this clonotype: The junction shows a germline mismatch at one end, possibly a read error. The CDR3 protein is CASGRDDANSGDTIYF. Here the CDR3 DNA reads TGTGCTAGTGGTCGTGACGACGCCAACTCTGGAGACACCATATATTTT. J is TRBJ1-3 and V is TRBV12-5; D gene unclear. Germline V gene data show CDR1 as LGHNT and CDR2 as FRNRAP. CDR3 length: 16 amino acids.